The 11 T cell receptor beta chains in this list originate from one sample, sequenced in a study of T cell responses to AZD1222 COVID-19 vaccine. Sequencing used immunoSEQ multiplex PCR; TCRdb keeps in-frame clones, though not all of them. The table includes under 150,000 clones, roughly 88% detected once. The material was peripheral blood, obtained 28 days after the second AZD1222 dose. Every receptor here comes from an adult who received the AZD1222 COVID-19 vaccine.

This clone showed up just once. Here the CDR3 reads CASSLTGSSYNEQFF. The CDR3 bases are TGCGCCAGCAGCCTGACTGGCAGCTCCTACAATGAGCAGTTCTTC. The chain joins TRBV4-1 to TRBJ2-1; D is uncertain. This CDR3 is 15 amino acids long. Germline CDR1 reads MGHRA; CDR2 reads YSYEKL. The germline V and J ends were trimmed by 4 bases and 0 bases, with 10 bases remaining between them.

This rearrangement joins TRBV14 to TRBJ2-1; weak D call: TRBD1 (6 bases). The V end lost 1 base, the J end lost 5 bases, and 15 bases lay between the germline ends. The CDR3 is made up of 16 amino acids. Germline lookup yields CDR1 SGHDN and CDR2 FVKESK. The CDR3: CASSQGGLGQDNEQFF. The CDR3 DNA sequence: TGTGCCAGCAGCCAAGGGGGGCTAGGTCAAGACAATGAGCAGTTCTTC.

This chain connects TRBV5-5 to TRBJ2-1; D call uncertain. Trimming cost V 3 bases and J 6 bases, with 13 bases left between them. Germline V CDR1 and CDR2: SGHKS, YYEKEE (reference sequence). There are 14 residues in the CDR3. As DNA, the CDR3 is TGTGCCAGCAGCTCCGAATCGGTTGTCAATGAGCAGTTCTTC. Amino acids: CASSSESVVNEQFF.

The V and J genes are TRBV12-3 or TRBV12-4 and TRBJ1-2; D is perhaps TRBD1 (6 bases). The V and J ends lost 6 bases and 8 bases respectively, with 16 bases between them. The CDR3 has 13 residues. The CDR3 nucleotides are TGTGCCAGCAGCTCTACAGGGTGGGTAGGCTACACCTTC. Amino acids: CASSSTGWVGYTF.

The V and J genes are TRBV10-2 and TRBJ2-7; D is perhaps TRBD2 (5 bases). The germline V gene encodes CDR1 WSHSY and CDR2 SAAADI. Trimming left V 4 bases short and J 3 bases short, with 10 bases between. This CDR3 comprises 13 residues. This CDR3 is CASSVSGNYEQYF. CDR3 sequence (DNA): TGCGCCAGCAGTGTCAGCGGAAACTACGAGCAGTACTTC.

This clone was detected only once. The chain links TRBV7-9 to TRBJ2-1; 8 bases match TRBD2. After removal of 2 bases from V and 9 bases from J, the junction contained 6 bases not matched to a gene. The CDR3 consists of 14 residues. Germline V CDR1 and CDR2: SEHNR, FQNEAQ (reference sequence). The CDR3 spells CASSLPAGVLEQFF. CDR3 bases: TGTGCCAGCAGCTTACCAGCGGGGGTCCTTGAGCAGTTCTTC.

This sequence joins TRBV5-1 and TRBJ1-6, with D perhaps TRBD1 (6 bases). This CDR3 comprises 16 residues. V lost 2 bases and J 3 bases, leaving 12 bases between the germline ends. The germline V gene encodes CDR1 SGHRS and CDR2 YFSETQ. In DNA, the CDR3 is TGCGCCAGCAGCTTAAGTCTGGACAGCTATAATTCACCCCTCCACTTT. Translating gives CASSLSLDSYNSPLHF.

The chain links TRBV5-1 to TRBJ1-5; 9 nucleotides match TRBD1. The V gene end was trimmed by 4 bases and the J gene end by 4 bases; junction bases not matched to a gene: 6. The CDR3 totals 15 residues. Germline values: CDR1 SGHRS, CDR2 YFSETQ. CDR3 residues: CASSPDGQGNQPQHF. CDR3 sequence (DNA): TGCGCCAGCAGCCCAGACGGACAGGGGAATCAGCCCCAGCATTTT.

This chain joins TRBV25-1 and TRBJ1-1, with TRBD1 matching over 8 bases. The CDR3 is made up of 15 amino acids. The germline CDR1 and CDR2 sequences are MGHDK and SYGVNS. Trimming took 5 bases from V and 0 from J; bases not matched to a gene: 5. DNA for the CDR3: TGTGCCAGCAGTCCCCGGACAGGGATGAACACTGAAGCTTTCTTT. Residues: CASSPRTGMNTEAFF.

The chain has TRBV30 and TRBJ1-4, with D maybe TRBD1 (5 bases). V dropped 0 bases and J dropped 8 bases, with 19 bases sitting between them. CDR1 and CDR2 (germline): GTSNPN, SVGIG (reference sequence). This CDR3 spans 16 amino acids. This chain's CDR3 is CAWSVGGWGRSEKLFF. For the CDR3, the DNA is TGTGCCTGGAGTGTAGGAGGTTGGGGGAGATCCGAAAAACTGTTTTTT.

The chain combines TRBV5-1 with TRBJ2-5; weak D call: TRBD1 (5 bases). Germline V gene lookup returns CDR1 SGHRS and CDR2 YFSETQ. V lost 2 bases to trimming and J lost 5 bases, with 16 bases between them. This CDR3 region has 15 residues. CDR3 region: CASSLGVLVGETQYF. The DNA for the CDR3 is TGCGCCAGCAGCTTAGGGGTTTTGGTAGGGGAGACCCAGTACTTC.